Shown below are 21 T cell receptor beta chains from a single sample sequenced in a study of radiotherapy plus CTLA-4 blockade in lung cancer. This table comes from immunoSEQ multiplex PCR, and its TCRdb copy is limited to in-frame clones, with some not included. The sample lists about 51,000 clones, approximately 80% occurring once. Sequences were derived from peripheral blood, sampled from a patient treated with radiotherapy plus ipilimumab. The source of these receptors is a human donor with non-small cell lung cancer whose response to radiotherapy plus ipilimumab could not be evaluated.

This clone has more than one count but fewer than ten. The chain couples TRBV5-4 to TRBJ1-3; TRBD1 is a possible D gene (5 bases). Trimming removed 4 bases from V and 4 bases from J, with 12 bases in between. CDR3 length: 14 residues. Germline V gene lookup returns CDR1 SGHNT and CDR2 YYREEE (reference sequence). In DNA form, the CDR3 reads TGTGCCAGCAGCGACAGTAGCCGAGGAAACACCATATATTTT. This gives the protein CASSDSSRGNTIYF.

The chain joins TRBV25-1 to TRBJ2-7, with D possibly matching TRBD2 (5 bases). V lost 2 bases, J lost 2 bases, and 10 bases lay in between. The CDR3 is made up of 14 amino acids. Per germline, CDR1 MGHDK and CDR2 SYGVNS. CDR3 amino acids: CASSEGGRTYEQYF. CDR3 nucleotides: TGTGCCAGCAGTGAAGGTGGGAGAACCTACGAGCAGTACTTC.

This clone was found once. The J gene is TRBJ1-1, the V gene TRBV13, with D possibly being TRBD1 (6 bases). Germline CDR1 is PRHDT and CDR2 is FYEKMQ (reference sequence). V lost 11 bases and J 5 bases, leaving 21 bases between the germline ends. The CDR3 runs to 14 residues. CDR3 loop: CACRPRGSGTEAFF. The CDR3 DNA reads as TGTGCCTGCCGACCGAGGGGGTCGGGGACTGAAGCTTTCTTT.

The gene calls are TRBV29-1 and TRBJ2-1; TRBD2 is a possible D gene (6 bases). V lost 8 bases and J lost 10, with 15 bases in between. The CDR3 totals 11 residues. CDR1 and CDR2 from the germline V gene are SQVTM and ANQGSEA. This chain's CDR3 is CSPRWGEEQFF. CDR3 bases: TGCAGCCCAAGGTGGGGGGAAGAGCAGTTCTTC.

V and J are TRBV9 and TRBJ1-3; no firm D call. V lost 8 bases and J lost 0, with 12 bases in between. This CDR3 has 14 amino acids. The germline V gene has CDR1 SGDLS and CDR2 YYNGEE. CDR3 nucleotide sequence: TGTGCCAGTTCGACTGCTGACTCTGGAAACACCATATATTTT. Amino acid sequence: CASSTADSGNTIYF.

A few counts support this clone. The V call is TRBV28, the J call TRBJ1-3, with TRBD1 as a possible D gene (5 bases). The CDR3 loop spans 13 amino acids. Germline assignment: CDR1 MDHEN and CDR2 SYDVKM. Trimming stripped 5 bases from V and 4 bases from J, with 9 bases between. CDR3 sequence: CASSVGAGNTIYF. DNA for the CDR3: TGTGCCAGCAGTGTAGGGGCCGGAAACACCATATATTTT.

The chain is built from TRBV7-2 and TRBJ2-5, with TRBD2 as a possible D gene (6 bases). Germline-derived CDR1 and CDR2 are SGHTA and FQGNSA. The germline V and J ends were trimmed by 5 bases and 4 bases, with 14 bases remaining between them. This CDR3 region has 14 residues. This CDR3 is CASSPWTGAETQYF. DNA for the CDR3: TGTGCCAGCAGCCCTTGGACGGGAGCAGAGACCCAGTACTTC. Filled out from reference TRBV7-2 and TRBJ2-5, the complete variable domain reads GAGVSQSPSNKVTEKGKDVELRCDPISGHTALYWYRQSLGQGLEFLIYFQGNSAPDKSGLPSDRFSAERTGGSVSTLTIQRTQQEDSAVYLCASSPWTGAETQYFGPGTRLLVL.

The chain is built from TRBV21-1 and TRBJ1-1; the D call TRBD1 from the table was never checked on the DNA. TRBV21-1 corresponds to a pseudogene. CDR3 length: 16 residues. CDR3 nucleotides: TGTGCCAGCAGCAAAGACGAAAACAGTCAGAACACTGAAGCTTTCTTT. Translated: CASSKDENSQNTEAFF.

The chain has TRBV28 and TRBJ2-7; D gene ambiguous. V lost 4 bases and J lost 3, with 7 bases in between. Germline loops: CDR1 MDHEN, CDR2 SYDVKM. This CDR3 contains 12 residues. The CDR3 is CASSSRRYEQYF. In nucleotides, the CDR3 is TGTGCCAGCAGTTCTAGGCGCTACGAGCAGTACTTC.

The chain couples TRBV6-5 to TRBJ1-2; perhaps TRBD1 as D (6 bases). Trimming shortened V by 7 bases and J by 1 base, and 16 bases separated the two germline ends. The CDR3 extends over 15 amino acids. The germline V gene has CDR1 MNHEY and CDR2 SVGAGI. In DNA form, the CDR3 reads TGTGCCAGCACCTACGCCAGGGGTGGTAACTATGGCTACACCTTC. It is translated as CASTYARGGNYGYTF.

The chain uses TRBV5-4 and TRBJ1-1; 7 bases fit TRBD1. This CDR3 is 12 amino acids long. In germline, CDR1 is SGHNT, CDR2 YYREEE (reference sequence). V dropped 0 bases and J dropped 9; count of bases not matched to a gene: 2. DNA for the CDR3: TGTGCCAGCAGCTTGGGGACAGGTAAAGCTTTCTTT. It is translated as CASSLGTGKAFF.

The chain links TRBV25-1 to TRBJ2-1; TRBD2 matches at 8 bases. The CDR3 runs 13 residues. V shed 5 bases, J shed 12 bases, and the junction held 9 bases outside the gene matches. Germline V gives CDR1 MGHDK, CDR2 SYGVNS. The CDR3 spells CASSPPIAGRQFF. CDR3 DNA sequence: TGTGCCAGCAGTCCCCCCATAGCGGGGCGGCAGTTCTTC.

The chain combines TRBV2 with TRBJ2-7, with a weak D call TRBD2 (5 bases). V shed 5 bases and J shed 2 bases, with 13 bases lying between them. Germline CDR1 reads SNHLY; CDR2 reads FYNNEI. This CDR3 region has 14 residues. CDR3 residues: CASSPPAGAYEQYF. The DNA for the CDR3 is TGTGCCAGCAGTCCGCCTGCGGGCGCCTACGAGCAGTACTTC.

This chain's CDR3 is CASSATGKVYGYTF. The CDR3 DNA sequence: TGTGCCAGCAGTGCCACAGGCAAAGTCTATGGCTACACCTTC. This chain connects TRBV6-1 to TRBJ1-2, with TRBD1 as a possible D gene (5 bases). CDR1 is MNHNS and CDR2 is SASEGT in the germline V gene. The CDR3 length is 14 residues. The ends were cut back, 4 bases at V and 4 bases at J, with 13 bases in the middle.

The V gene is TRBV9, the J gene TRBJ1-2; D gene uncertain. V gave up 3 bases and J gave up 2 bases, with 20 bases separating them. The CDR3 is made up of 17 amino acids. Germline V gene lookup returns CDR1 SGDLS and CDR2 YYNGEE. The CDR3 loop is CASSDPQGGRGNYGYTF. CDR3 bases: TGTGCCAGCAGCGACCCCCAAGGTGGGCGCGGGAACTATGGCTACACCTTC.

The chain couples TRBV19 to TRBJ1-3; D not resolved. Trimming removed 6 bases from V and 11 bases from J, with 26 bases in between. The CDR3 contains 16 residues. The germline V gene encodes CDR1 LNHDA and CDR2 SQIVND (reference sequence). In DNA, the CDR3 is TGTGCCAGTAGCCCATACGACTCGGCCCGGATCTCGTCCATATATTTT. It translates to CASSPYDSARISSIYF.

V and J are TRBV28 and TRBJ1-1, with D possibly matching TRBD1 (5 bases). The CDR3 runs 14 residues. Germline CDR1 and CDR2: MDHEN and SYDVKM. V lost 6 bases, J lost 1 base, and 12 bases lay in between. CDR3 amino acids: CASRGLGPNTEAFF. The CDR3, as DNA: TGTGCCAGCAGGGGGCTAGGACCGAACACTGAAGCTTTCTTT. Looking up the rest from reference TRBV28 and TRBJ1-1 gives the full variable domain: DVKVTQSSRYLVKRTGEKVFLECVQDMDHENMFWYRQDPGLGLRLIYFSYDVKMKEKGDIPEGYSVSREKKERFSLILESASTNQTSMYLCASRGLGPNTEAFFGQGTRLTVV.

This clone was seen only a few times. The rearrangement links TRBV27 to TRBJ2-3; no definite D call. Germline assignment: CDR1 MNHEY and CDR2 SMNVEV (reference sequence). Trimming pared 2 bases from V and 2 bases from J, leaving 8 bases between. CDR3 length: 14 amino acids. The CDR3 reads CASSLVGITDTQYF. The CDR3 nucleotides are TGTGCCAGCAGTTTAGTCGGTATCACAGATACGCAGTATTTT.

The V call is TRBV5-1, the J call TRBJ2-2; a weak D match, TRBD2 (6 bases). Trimming took off 1 base at V and 2 bases at J, with 9 bases between the two ends. Germline-derived CDR1 and CDR2 are SGHRS and YFSETQ. The CDR3 consists of 15 residues. The CDR3 region has the DNA TGCGCCAGCAGCTTGATAGCGGACAACACCGGGGAGCTGTTTTTT. Amino acids: CASSLIADNTGELFF.

The rearrangement links TRBV7-8 to TRBJ1-1; tentative D call: TRBD1 (5 bases). The germline V gene encodes CDR1 SGHVS and CDR2 FQNEAQ. V was clipped by 1 base and J by 6 bases, with 12 bases between them. The CDR3 is 14 residues long. The chain's CDR3 is CASSLVQGWPEAFF. The CDR3 nucleotides are TGTGCCAGCAGCTTAGTGCAGGGATGGCCTGAAGCTTTCTTT.

This clone was picked up a small number of times. The genes are TRBV7-2 and TRBJ2-2; D not resolved. CDR1 and CDR2 (germline): SGHTA, FQGNSA. CDR3 size: 14 residues. Trimming cost V 4 bases and J 3 bases, with 9 bases left between them. The CDR3 loop is CASSYRQYTGELFF. CDR3 bases: TGTGCCAGCAGCTACCGTCAGTACACCGGGGAGCTGTTTTTT.